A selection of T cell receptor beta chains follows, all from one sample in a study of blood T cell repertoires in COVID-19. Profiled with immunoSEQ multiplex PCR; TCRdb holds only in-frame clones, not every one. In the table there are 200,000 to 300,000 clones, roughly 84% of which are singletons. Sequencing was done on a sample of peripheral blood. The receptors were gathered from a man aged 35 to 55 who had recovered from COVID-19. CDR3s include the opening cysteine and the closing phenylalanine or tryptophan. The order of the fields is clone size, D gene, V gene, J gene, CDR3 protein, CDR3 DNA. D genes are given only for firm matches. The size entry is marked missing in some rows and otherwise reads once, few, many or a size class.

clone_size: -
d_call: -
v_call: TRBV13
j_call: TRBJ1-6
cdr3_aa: CASSPPGGWTPLHF
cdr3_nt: TGTGCCAGCAGCCCCCCCGGGGGTTGGACACCCCTCCACTTT

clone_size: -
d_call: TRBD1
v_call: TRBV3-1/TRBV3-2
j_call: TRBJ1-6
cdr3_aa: CASSLRDRGDSPLHF
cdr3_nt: TGTGCCAGCAGCTTACGGGACAGGGGGGACTCACCCCTCCACTTT

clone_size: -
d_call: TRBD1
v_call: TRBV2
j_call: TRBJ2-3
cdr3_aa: CASSAGTGSRDTQYF
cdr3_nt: TGTGCCAGCAGTGCCGGGACAGGGAGTAGAGATACGCAGTATTTT

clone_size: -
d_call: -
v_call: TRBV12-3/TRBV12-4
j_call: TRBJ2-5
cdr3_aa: CASTPSGAETQYF
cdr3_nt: TGTGCCAGCACTCCTTCAGGGGCTGAGACCCAGTACTTC

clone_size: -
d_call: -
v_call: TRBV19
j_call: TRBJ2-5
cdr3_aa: CASSIAAGARTQYF
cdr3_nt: TGTGCCAGTAGTATAGCGGCAGGGGCCAGGACCCAGTACTTC

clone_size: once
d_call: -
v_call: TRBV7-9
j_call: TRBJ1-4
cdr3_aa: CASSARDTGSEKLFF
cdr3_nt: TGTGCCAGCAGCGCCAGGGACACCGGGTCGGAAAAACTGTTTTTT

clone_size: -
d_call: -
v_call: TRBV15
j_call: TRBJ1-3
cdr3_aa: CATKRTTGSIYF
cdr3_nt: TGTGCCACCAAGCGGACCACGGGGTCCATATATTTT

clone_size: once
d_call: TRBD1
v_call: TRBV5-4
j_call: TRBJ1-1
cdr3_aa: CASSLDRVNTEAFF
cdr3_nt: TGTGCCAGCAGCCTCGACAGGGTGAACACTGAAGCTTTCTTT

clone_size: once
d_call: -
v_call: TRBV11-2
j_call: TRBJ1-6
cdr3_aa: CASSPIQGSSPLHF
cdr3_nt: TGTGCCAGCAGCCCGATCCAGGGGTCTTCACCCCTCCACTTT

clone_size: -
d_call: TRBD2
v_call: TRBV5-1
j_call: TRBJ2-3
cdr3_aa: CASSLGLAGGHTDTQYF
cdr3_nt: TGCGCCAGCAGCTTAGGACTAGCGGGGGGACACACAGATACGCAGTATTTT

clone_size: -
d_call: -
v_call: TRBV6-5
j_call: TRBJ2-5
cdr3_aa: CASSYLGEETQYF
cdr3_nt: TGTGCCAGCAGTTACCTCGGGGAAGAGACCCAGTACTTC

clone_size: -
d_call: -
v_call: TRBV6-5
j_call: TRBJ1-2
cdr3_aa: CASSRGDTGIGYTF
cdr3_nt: TGTGCCAGCAGTCGAGGCGACACAGGTATCGGCTACACCTTC

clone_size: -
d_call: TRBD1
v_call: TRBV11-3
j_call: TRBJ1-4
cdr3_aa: CASSAGQGLSNEKLFF
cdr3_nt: TGTGCCAGCAGCGCGGGACAGGGGCTGTCTAATGAAAAACTGTTTTTT

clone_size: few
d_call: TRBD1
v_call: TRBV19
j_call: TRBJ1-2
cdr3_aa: CASSIRGDRLYGYTF
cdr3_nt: TGTGCCAGTAGTATCAGAGGGGACAGACTCTATGGCTACACCTTC

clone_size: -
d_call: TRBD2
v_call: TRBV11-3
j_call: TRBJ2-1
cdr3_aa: CASSLLAGTSYNEQFF
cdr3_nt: TGTGCCAGCAGCCTACTAGCGGGAACCTCCTACAATGAGCAGTTCTTC

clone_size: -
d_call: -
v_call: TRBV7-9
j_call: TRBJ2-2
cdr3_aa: CASRAPGRGPAGELFF
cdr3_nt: TGTGCCAGCAGGGCCCCGGGGCGGGGGCCCGCCGGGGAGCTGTTTTTT

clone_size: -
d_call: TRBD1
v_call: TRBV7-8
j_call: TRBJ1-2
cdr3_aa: CASSPRQGASPGDGYTF
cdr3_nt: TGTGCCAGCAGCCCTCGACAGGGGGCATCCCCAGGCGATGGCTACACCTTC

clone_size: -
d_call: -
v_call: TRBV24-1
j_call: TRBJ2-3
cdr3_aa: CATSGGWADTQYF
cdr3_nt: TGTGCCACCTCTGGGGGGTGGGCAGATACGCAGTATTTT

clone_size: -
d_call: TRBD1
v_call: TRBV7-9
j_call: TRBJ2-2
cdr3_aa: CASSPQTAQGVTHF
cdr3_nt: TGTGCCAGCAGCCCCCAAACGGCGCAGGGGGTCACACATTTT

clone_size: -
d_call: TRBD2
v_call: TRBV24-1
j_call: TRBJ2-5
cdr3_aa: CATSDSSGTSGKETQYF
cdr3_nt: TGTGCCACCAGTGACTCCTCCGGGACTAGCGGCAAAGAGACCCAGTACTTC

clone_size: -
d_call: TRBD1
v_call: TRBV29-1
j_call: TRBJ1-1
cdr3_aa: CSVAGTGDAEAFF
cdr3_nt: TGCAGCGTTGCCGGGACAGGGGATGCTGAAGCTTTCTTT

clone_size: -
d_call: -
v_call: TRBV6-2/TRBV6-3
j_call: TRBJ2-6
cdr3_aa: CASSLASRDLLAGANVLTF
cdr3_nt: TGTGCCAGCAGCCTGGCAAGCCGGGATCTACTGGCTGGGGCCAACGTCCTGACTTTC

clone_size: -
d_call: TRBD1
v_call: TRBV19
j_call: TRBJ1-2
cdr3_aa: CASSVTQGNPSGYTF
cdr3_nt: TGTGCCAGTAGTGTGACACAGGGGAACCCTTCCGGCTACACCTTC

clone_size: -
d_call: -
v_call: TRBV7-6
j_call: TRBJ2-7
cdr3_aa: CASSSTTRPSYEQYF
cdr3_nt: TGTGCCAGCAGCTCCACCACACGCCCCTCCTACGAGCAGTACTTC

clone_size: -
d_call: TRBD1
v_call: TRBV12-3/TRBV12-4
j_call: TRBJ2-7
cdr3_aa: CASSFDRDYEQYF
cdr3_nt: TGTGCCAGCAGCTTTGACAGGGACTACGAGCAGTACTTC

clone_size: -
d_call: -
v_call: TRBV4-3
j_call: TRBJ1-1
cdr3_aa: CASSQGSGAPNTEAFF
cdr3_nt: TGCGCCAGCAGCCAAGGGTCGGGAGCCCCGAACACTGAAGCTTTCTTT

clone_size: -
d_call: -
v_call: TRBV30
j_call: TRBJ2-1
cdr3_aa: CAWSGVGDGEQFF
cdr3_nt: TGTGCCTGGAGTGGCGTCGGGGATGGTGAGCAGTTCTTC

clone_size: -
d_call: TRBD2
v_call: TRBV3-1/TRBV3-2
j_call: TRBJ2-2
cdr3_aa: CASPEGSGELTNTGELFF
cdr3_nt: TGTGCCAGCCCGGAGGGTAGCGGGGAGCTAACGAACACCGGGGAGCTGTTTTTT

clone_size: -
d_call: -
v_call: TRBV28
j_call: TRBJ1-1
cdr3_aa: CASLPPDRNTEAFF
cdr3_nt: TGTGCCAGCCTCCCCCCGGACAGGAACACTGAAGCTTTCTTT

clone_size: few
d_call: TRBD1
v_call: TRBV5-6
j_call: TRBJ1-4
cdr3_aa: CASSLGLATGEEKLFF
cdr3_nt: TGTGCCAGCAGCTTGGGGTTAGCGACAGGGGAAGAAAAACTGTTTTTT

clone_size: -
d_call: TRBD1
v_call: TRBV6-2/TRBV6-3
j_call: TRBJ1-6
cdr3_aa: CASRPNVHRGWDSPLHF
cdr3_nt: TGTGCCAGCAGACCTAACGTACACAGGGGCTGGGATTCACCCCTCCACTTT

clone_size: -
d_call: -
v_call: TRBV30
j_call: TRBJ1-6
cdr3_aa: CAWSSGQLNSPLHF
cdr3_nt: TGTGCCTGGAGCTCTGGACAGTTGAATTCACCCCTCCACTTT

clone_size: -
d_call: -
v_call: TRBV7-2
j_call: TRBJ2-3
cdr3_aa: CASSLVSSGYTDTQYF
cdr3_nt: TGTGCCAGCAGCTTAGTAAGCAGCGGCTACACAGATACGCAGTATTTT

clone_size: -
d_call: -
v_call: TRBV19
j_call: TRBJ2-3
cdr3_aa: CASSIQTFADTQYF
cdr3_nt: TGTGCCAGTAGTATCCAAACATTTGCAGATACGCAGTATTTT

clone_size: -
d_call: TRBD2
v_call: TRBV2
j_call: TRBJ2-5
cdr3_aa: CASSELAGTETQYF
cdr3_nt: TGTGCCAGCAGTGAACTAGCGGGGACGGAGACCCAGTACTTC